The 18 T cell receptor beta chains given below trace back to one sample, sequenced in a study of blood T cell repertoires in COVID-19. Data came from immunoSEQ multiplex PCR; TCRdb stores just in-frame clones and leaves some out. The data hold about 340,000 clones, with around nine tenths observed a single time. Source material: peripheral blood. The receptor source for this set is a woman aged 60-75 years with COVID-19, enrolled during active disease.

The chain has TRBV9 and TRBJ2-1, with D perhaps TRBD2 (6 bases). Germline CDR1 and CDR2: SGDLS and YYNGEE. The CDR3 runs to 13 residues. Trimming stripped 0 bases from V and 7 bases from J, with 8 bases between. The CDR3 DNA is TGTGCCAGCAGCGTAGAGGGACTGAATGAGCAGTTCTTC. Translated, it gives CASSVEGLNEQFF.

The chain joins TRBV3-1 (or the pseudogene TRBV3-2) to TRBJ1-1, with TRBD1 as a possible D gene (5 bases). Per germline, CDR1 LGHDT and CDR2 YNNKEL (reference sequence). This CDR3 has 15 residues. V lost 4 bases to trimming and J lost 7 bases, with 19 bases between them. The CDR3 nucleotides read TGTGCCAGCAGCCGGGGGACTCTCCGCGGCGTTGAAGCTTTCTTT. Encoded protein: CASSRGTLRGVEAFF.

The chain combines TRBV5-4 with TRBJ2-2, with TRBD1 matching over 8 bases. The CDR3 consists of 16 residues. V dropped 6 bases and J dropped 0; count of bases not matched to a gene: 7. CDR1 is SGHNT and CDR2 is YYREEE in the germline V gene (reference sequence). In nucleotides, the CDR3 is TGTGCCAGCAACCCGGGACAGGCAGCGAACACCGGGGAGCTGTTTTTT. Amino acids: CASNPGQAANTGELFF.

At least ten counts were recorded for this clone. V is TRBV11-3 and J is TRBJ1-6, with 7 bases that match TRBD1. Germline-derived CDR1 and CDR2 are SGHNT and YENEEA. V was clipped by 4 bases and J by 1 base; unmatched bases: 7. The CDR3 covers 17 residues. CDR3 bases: TGTGCCAGCAGCTCCCGGACAGGAGGGTCCTATAATTCACCCCTCCACTTT. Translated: CASSSRTGGSYNSPLHF.

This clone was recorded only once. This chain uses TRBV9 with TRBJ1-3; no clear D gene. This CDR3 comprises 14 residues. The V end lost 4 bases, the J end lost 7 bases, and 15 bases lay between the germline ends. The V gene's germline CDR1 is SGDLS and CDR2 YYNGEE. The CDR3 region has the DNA TGTGCCAGCAGCCCATCTATGTCCGGGAACACCATATATTTT. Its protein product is CASSPSMSGNTIYF.

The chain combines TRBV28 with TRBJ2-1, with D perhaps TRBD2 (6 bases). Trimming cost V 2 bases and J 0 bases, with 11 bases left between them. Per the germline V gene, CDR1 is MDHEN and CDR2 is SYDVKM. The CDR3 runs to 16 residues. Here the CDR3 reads CASSLAGTSSYNEQFF. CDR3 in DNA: TGTGCCAGCAGTTTAGCGGGGACGAGCTCCTACAATGAGCAGTTCTTC. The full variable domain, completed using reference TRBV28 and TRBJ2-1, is DVKVTQSSRYLVKRTGEKVFLECVQDMDHENMFWYRQDPGLGLRLIYFSYDVKMKEKGDIPEGYSVSREKKERFSLILESASTNQTSMYLCASSLAGTSSYNEQFFGPGTRLTVL.

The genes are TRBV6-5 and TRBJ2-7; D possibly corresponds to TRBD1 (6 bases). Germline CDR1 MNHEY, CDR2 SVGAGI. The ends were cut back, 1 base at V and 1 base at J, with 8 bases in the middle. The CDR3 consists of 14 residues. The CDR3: CASSYWGPSYEQYF. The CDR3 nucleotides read TGTGCCAGCAGTTACTGGGGGCCTTCCTACGAGCAGTACTTC.

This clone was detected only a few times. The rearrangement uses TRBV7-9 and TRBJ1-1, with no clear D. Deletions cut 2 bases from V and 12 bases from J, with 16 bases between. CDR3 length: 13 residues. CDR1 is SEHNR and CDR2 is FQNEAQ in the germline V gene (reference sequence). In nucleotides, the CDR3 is TGTGCCAGCAGCTTATCAACGGTGGTTGAGTCTTTCTTT. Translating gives CASSLSTVVESFF.

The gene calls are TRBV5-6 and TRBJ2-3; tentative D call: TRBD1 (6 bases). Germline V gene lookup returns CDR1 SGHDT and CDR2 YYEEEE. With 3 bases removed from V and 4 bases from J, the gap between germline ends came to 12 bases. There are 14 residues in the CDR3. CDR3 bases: TGTGCCAGCAGCTACAGGGCCTCGCCAGATACGCAGTATTTT. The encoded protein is CASSYRASPDTQYF.

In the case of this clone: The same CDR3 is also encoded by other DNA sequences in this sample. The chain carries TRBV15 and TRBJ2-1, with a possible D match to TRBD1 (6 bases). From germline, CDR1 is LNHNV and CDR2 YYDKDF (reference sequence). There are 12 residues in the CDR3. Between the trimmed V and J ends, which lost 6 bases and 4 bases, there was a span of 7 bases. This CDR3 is CATSRGYNEQFF. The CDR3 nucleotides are TGTGCCACCAGTAGGGGGTACAATGAGCAGTTCTTC.

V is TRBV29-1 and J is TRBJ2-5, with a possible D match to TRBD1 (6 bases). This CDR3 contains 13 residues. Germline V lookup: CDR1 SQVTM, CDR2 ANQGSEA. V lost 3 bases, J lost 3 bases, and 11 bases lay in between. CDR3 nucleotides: TGCAGCGTTGAGGGGACATTTAAAGAGACCCAGTACTTC. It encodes CSVEGTFKETQYF.

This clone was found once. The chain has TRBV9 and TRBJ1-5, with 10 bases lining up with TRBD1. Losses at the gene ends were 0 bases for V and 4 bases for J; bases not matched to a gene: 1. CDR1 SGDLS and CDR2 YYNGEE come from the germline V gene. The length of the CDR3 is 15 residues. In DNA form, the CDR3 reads TGTGCCAGCAGCGTAGGACAGGGGGCTAATCAGCCCCAGCATTTT. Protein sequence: CASSVGQGANQPQHF.

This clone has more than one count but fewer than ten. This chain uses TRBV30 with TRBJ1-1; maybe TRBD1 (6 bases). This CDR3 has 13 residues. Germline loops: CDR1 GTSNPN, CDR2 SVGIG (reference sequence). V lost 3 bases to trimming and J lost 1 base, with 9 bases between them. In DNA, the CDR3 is TGTGCCTGGAGGGGACACCCGAACACTGAAGCTTTCTTT. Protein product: CAWRGHPNTEAFF.

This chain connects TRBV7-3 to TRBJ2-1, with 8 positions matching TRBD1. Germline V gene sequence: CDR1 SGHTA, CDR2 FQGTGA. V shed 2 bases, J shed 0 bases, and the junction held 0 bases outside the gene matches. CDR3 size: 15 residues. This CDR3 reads CASSLDRGSYNEQFF. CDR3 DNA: TGTGCCAGCAGCTTAGACAGGGGCTCCTACAATGAGCAGTTCTTC.

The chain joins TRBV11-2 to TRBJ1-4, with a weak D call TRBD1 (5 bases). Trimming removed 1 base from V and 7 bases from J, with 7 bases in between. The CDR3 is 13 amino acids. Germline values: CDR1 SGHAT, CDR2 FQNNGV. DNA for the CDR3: TGTGCCAGCAGCTTAGGGACAAGTGAAAAACTGTTTTTT. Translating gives CASSLGTSEKLFF. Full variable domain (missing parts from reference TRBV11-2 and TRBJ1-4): EAGVAQSPRYKIIEKRQSVAFWCNPISGHATLYWYQQILGQGPKLLIQFQNNGVVDDSQLPKDRFSAERLKGVDSTLKIQPAKLEDSAVYLCASSLGTSEKLFFGSGTQLSVL.

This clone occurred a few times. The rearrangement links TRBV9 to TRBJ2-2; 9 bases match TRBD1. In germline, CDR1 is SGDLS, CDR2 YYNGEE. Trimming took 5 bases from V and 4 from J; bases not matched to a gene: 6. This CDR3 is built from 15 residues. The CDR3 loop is CASSQTGGPTGELFF. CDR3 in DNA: TGTGCCAGCAGTCAGACAGGGGGTCCCACCGGGGAGCTGTTTTTT.

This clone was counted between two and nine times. Here the CDR3 DNA reads TGTGCCACCAGTGATTTTACAGGGACGACTTTCTTT. Amino acid sequence: CATSDFTGTTFF. The J gene is TRBJ1-1, the V gene TRBV24-1, with D perhaps matching TRBD1 (6 bases). The CDR3 has 12 residues. Trimming removed 1 base from V and 12 bases from J, with 11 bases in between. Germline V CDR1 and CDR2: KGHDR, SFDVKD.

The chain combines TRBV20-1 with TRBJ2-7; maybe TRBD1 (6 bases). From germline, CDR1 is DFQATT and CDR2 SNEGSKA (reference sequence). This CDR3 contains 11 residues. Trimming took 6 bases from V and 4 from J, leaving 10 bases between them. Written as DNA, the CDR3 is TGCAGTGCCCCACAGGGATACGAGCAGTACTTC. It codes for CSAPQGYEQYF.